Described below is a single TCR beta chain sequence and its context. The CDR3 is made up of 14 amino acids. Trimming removed 0 bases at V and 1 base at J, with 5 bases between. Germline CDR1 SGHRS, CDR2 YFSETQ. This sample was taken from a study of radiation and T cells in renal cell carcinoma. TCRdb's table, derived via immunoSEQ multiplex PCR, lists solely in-frame clones and lacks some. The repertoire consists of 150,000 to 200,000 clones, with 88% occurring once and the leading ten covering approximately 10%. Indicated time point: blood 4 weeks post-SBRT, at nephrectomy. Treatment described: 15 Gy SBRT to primary tumor, nephrectomy 4 weeks later.

The sequence derives from a woman in her forties or fifties with renal cell carcinoma. The chain carries TRBV5-1 and TRBJ1-5; D call uncertain. The sample here was blood, taken from a patient whose treatment included radiotherapy and nephrectomy. The CDR3 loop reads CASSLGESNQPQHF. For the CDR3, the DNA is TGCGCCAGCAGCTTGGGGGAAAGCAATCAGCCCCAGCATTTT.